The 14 T cell receptor beta chains listed next were all sequenced from one sample in a study of T cell responses to AZD1222 COVID-19 vaccine. Using immunoSEQ multiplex PCR, the repertoire was profiled, and TCRdb retains in-frame clones only, with some absent. The sample lists some 120,000 clones, 70% to 90% seen once, with about 10% in the top ten. Sequenced here: peripheral blood, sampled on day 0 of AZD1222 vaccination. The receptors stem from an adult in good health.

This clone was observed a few times. The chain links TRBV5-4 to TRBJ1-1; TRBD1 might be the D (6 bases). Germline V gene lookup returns CDR1 SGHNT and CDR2 YYREEE (reference sequence). The CDR3 is made up of 15 amino acids. V lost 2 bases and J lost 0, with 11 bases in between. CDR3 in amino acids: CASSLGGRMNTEAFF. The CDR3 DNA follows: TGTGCCAGCAGCTTAGGGGGACGGATGAACACTGAAGCTTTCTTT. The full variable domain, its missing parts supplied by reference TRBV5-4 and TRBJ1-1, is ETGVTQSPTHLIKTRGQQVTLRCSSQSGHNTVSWYQQALGQGPQFIFQYYREEENGRGNFPPRFSGLQFPNYSSELNVNALELDDSALYLCASSLGGRMNTEAFFGQGTRLTVV.

The chain is built from TRBV29-1 and TRBJ1-1, with TRBD1 identical over 7 bases. The germline V gene encodes CDR1 SQVTM and CDR2 ANQGSEA. This CDR3 spans 14 amino acids. V shed 6 bases, J shed 3 bases, and the junction held 10 bases outside the gene matches. CDR3 loop: CSVDKRGRDTEAFF. In nucleotides, the CDR3 is TGCAGCGTGGACAAGAGGGGGCGGGACACTGAAGCTTTCTTT.

In DNA, the CDR3 is TGTGCCAGCAGCGTACGATCAGTACCTTCCCTCTATGGCTACACCTTC. Amino acids: CASSVRSVPSLYGYTF. The chain links TRBV9 to TRBJ1-2; the D is unclear. From germline, CDR1 is SGDLS and CDR2 YYNGEE. The CDR3 loop spans 16 amino acids. Trimming took 1 base from V and 4 from J, leaving 17 bases between them.

The J gene is TRBJ2-7, the V gene TRBV18; 10 bases line up with TRBD2. The germline gives CDR1 KGHSH, CDR2 LQKENI. The CDR3 extends over 15 amino acids. V was clipped by 2 bases and J by 5 bases; unmatched bases: 6. CDR3: CASSPVAGGVNEQYF. CDR3 in DNA: TGTGCCAGCTCACCAGTAGCGGGAGGAGTGAACGAGCAGTACTTC.

This rearrangement joins TRBV9 to TRBJ1-6; D unclear. From germline, CDR1 is SGDLS and CDR2 YYNGEE. This CDR3 comprises 17 residues. The ends were cut back, 0 bases at V and 4 bases at J, with 14 bases in the middle. In DNA, the CDR3 is TGTGCCAGCAGCGTAGCCCACTCCTCTACTTATAATTCACCCCTCCACTTT. This codes for CASSVAHSSTYNSPLHF. The full variable domain, rest sourced from reference TRBV9 and TRBJ1-6, is DSGVTQTPKHLITATGQRVTLRCSPRSGDLSVYWYQQSLDQGLQFLIQYYNGEERAKGNILERFSAQQFPDLHSELNLSSLELGDSALYFCASSVAHSSTYNSPLHFGNGTRLTVT.

This clone was detected only a few times. The chain's CDR3 is CASSPTRITDTQYF. The DNA for the CDR3 is TGTGCCAGCAGCCCGACTCGGATCACAGATACGCAGTATTTT. The V and J genes are TRBV5-6 and TRBJ2-3; no reliable D call. CDR3 length: 14 amino acids. Germline V gene data show CDR1 as SGHDT and CDR2 as YYEEEE. V was shortened by 4 bases and J by 2 bases, with 11 bases between the two germline ends.

The rearrangement links TRBV28 to TRBJ1-2; D uncertain. The CDR3 is 12 amino acids. CDR1 is MDHEN and CDR2 is SYDVKM in the germline V gene. Trimming cost V 10 bases and J 8 bases, with 17 bases left between them. CDR3 sequence (DNA): TGTGCCACCAACGACGGCCTTCTCGGCTACACCTTC. Its translation: CATNDGLLGYTF.

The rearrangement joins TRBV18 to TRBJ2-2; no clear D gene. V was shortened by 2 bases and J by 0 bases, with 7 bases between the two germline ends. The germline CDR1 and CDR2 sequences are KGHSH and LQKENI. This CDR3 is 15 amino acids long. The CDR3, as DNA: TGTGCCAGCTCACCAGACGAGGCGAACACCGGGGAGCTGTTTTTT. Translation: CASSPDEANTGELFF.

J is TRBJ1-5 and V is TRBV5-6; the D is unclear. Per germline, CDR1 SGHDT and CDR2 YYEEEE. V was shortened by 4 bases and J by 7 bases, with 9 bases between the two germline ends. The CDR3 totals 12 residues. CDR3 bases: TGTGCCAGCAGCCTAAGGCGGCAGCCCCAGCATTTT. Its translation: CASSLRRQPQHF.

This chain links TRBV15 with TRBJ2-2, with 10 bases lining up with TRBD2. J was trimmed by 5 bases and V by 2 bases; bases with no gene match: 8. The CDR3 contains 17 residues. Germline V gene sequence: CDR1 LNHNV, CDR2 YYDKDF (reference sequence). The CDR3 coding sequence is TGTGCCACCAGCAGACGGCTACTAGCGGGGTCTACCGGGGAGCTGTTTTTT. Translated, it gives CATSRRLLAGSTGELFF.

The chain uses TRBV5-1 and TRBJ2-3; 8 positions agree with TRBD2. The CDR3 runs 14 residues. With 2 bases clipped from V and 2 bases from J, the junction kept 1 base outside the gene matches. From germline, CDR1 is SGHRS and CDR2 YFSETQ. This chain's CDR3 is CASSLAGATDTQYF. Here the CDR3 DNA reads TGCGCCAGCAGCTTAGCGGGGGCCACAGATACGCAGTATTTT. The full variable domain, in which reference TRBV5-1 and TRBJ2-3 provide the parts outside the CDR3, is KAGVTQTPRYLIKTRGQQVTLSCSPISGHRSVSWYQQTPGQGLQFLFEYFSETQRNKGNFPGRFSGRQFSNSRSEMNVSTLELGDSALYLCASSLAGATDTQYFGPGTRLTVL.

A single count supports this clone. V usage is TRBV19 and J usage is TRBJ1-3; tentatively, D is TRBD1 (5 bases). The CDR3 runs 17 residues. Trimming cost V 0 bases and J 0 bases, with 12 bases left between them. Germline V CDR1 and CDR2: LNHDA, SQIVND (reference sequence). CDR3 in DNA: TGTGCCAGTAGTATAGATCATAGGGGATACTCTGGAAACACCATATATTTT. It yields the protein CASSIDHRGYSGNTIYF.

This rearrangement joins TRBV28 to TRBJ2-7; the match to TRBD1 covers 10 bases. CDR1 MDHEN and CDR2 SYDVKM come from the germline V gene. The CDR3 is made up of 16 amino acids. With V trimmed by 5 bases and J by 3 bases, 10 bases remained unmatched. The CDR3 DNA reads TGTGCCAGCAGTCCCGCGGGACAGGGGTGGGACTACGAGCAGTACTTC. Protein: CASSPAGQGWDYEQYF.

The chain links TRBV5-4 to TRBJ1-1, with TRBD1 matching 9 bases. V lost 2 bases to trimming and J lost 1 base; unmatched junction nucleotides: 6. CDR3 size: 16 residues. The germline V gene encodes CDR1 SGHNT and CDR2 YYREEE (reference sequence). DNA for the CDR3: TGTGCCAGCAGCTTAAGTAGGGACAGGGAGAACACTGAAGCTTTCTTT. As protein: CASSLSRDRENTEAFF.